Listed here are 19 T cell receptor beta chains from one sample, sequenced in a study of T-cell memory formation after mild COVID-19. Using its own MiXCR run on the 5' RACE reads, TCRdb lists one record per CDR3 protein. The sample holds roughly 400,000 distinct CDR3 sequences, around a sixth seen once. Sequencing input: PBMCs or a T cell subset sorted from them (not recorded which). All receptors come from a man aged 18 to 29 who had mild COVID-19 (a few samples of this study predate the infection). Cell type and time point are not known.

In its sample, this clonotype was seen many times. This chain links TRBV7-2 with TRBJ2-7, with 7 bases matching TRBD1. The germline gives CDR1 SGHTA, CDR2 FQGNSA. Trimming took 4 bases from V and 4 from J; bases not matched to a gene: 7. CDR3 length: 14 residues. CDR3 residues: CASSSGGPSYEQYF. In nucleotides, the CDR3 is TGTGCCAGCAGCTCAGGGGGTCCCTCTTACGAGCAGTACTTC.

This clonotype was observed a few times. Its ends do not fully match the called genes, so a read error is possible. This chain connects TRBV7-7 to TRBJ2-5; D might be TRBD2 (6 bases). The CDR3 covers 13 residues. CDR1 SSHAT and CDR2 FNYEAQ come from the germline V gene (reference sequence). CDR3 amino acids: CASSTGTLETQYF. The CDR3 coding sequence is TGTGCTAGCAGCACTGGGACTCTAGAGACCCAGTACTTC.

This clonotype has just a few counts. The chain links TRBV18 to TRBJ2-3; 9 positions match TRBD2. J gave up 3 bases and V 0 bases, and 4 bases lay outside the gene matches. CDR1 KGHSH and CDR2 LQKENI come from the germline V gene. There are 16 residues in the CDR3. The CDR3 spells CASSPPVAGGTDTQYF. CDR3 nucleotide sequence: TGTGCCAGCTCACCACCGGTGGCGGGGGGGACAGATACGCAGTATTTT.

This chain links TRBV7-9 with TRBJ2-2; D gene ambiguous. The germline V gene has CDR1 SEHNR and CDR2 FQNEAQ (reference sequence). V shed 0 bases and J shed 1 base, with 3 bases lying between them. CDR3 length: 14 amino acids. The CDR3 is CASSLAQNTGELFF. CDR3 DNA: TGTGCCAGCAGCTTAGCACAGAACACCGGGGAGCTGTTTTTT. Using reference TRBV7-9 and TRBJ2-2 for the parts outside the CDR3, the full variable domain is DTGVSQNPRHKITKRGQNVTFRCDPISEHNRLYWYRQTLGQGPEFLTYFQNEAQLEKSRLLSDRFSAERPKGSFSTLEIQRTEQGDSAMYLCASSLAQNTGELFFGEGSRLTVL.

The chain couples TRBV7-2 to TRBJ2-1; maybe TRBD1 (5 bases). The length of the CDR3 is 15 residues. V was pared by 6 bases and J by 0 bases, with 12 bases between. The germline gives CDR1 SGHTA, CDR2 FQGNSA. The CDR3 loop reads CASSWGGSSYNEQFF. The CDR3 region has the DNA TGTGCCAGCAGTTGGGGCGGCAGCTCCTACAATGAGCAGTTCTTC.

This clonotype was recorded many times. The chain is built from TRBV29-1 and TRBJ2-3; possible D gene TRBD2, 6 bases. The CDR3 loop spans 12 amino acids. Trimming cost V 4 bases and J 4 bases, with 9 bases left between them. The V gene's germline CDR1 is SQVTM and CDR2 ANQGSEA. CDR3 bases: TGCAGCGTTGGAGGAGGGGCAGATACGCAGTATTTT. Translated: CSVGGGADTQYF.

This clonotype turned up a few times. The V gene is TRBV12-3 or TRBV12-4, the J gene TRBJ2-1; 7 bases map to TRBD2. Trimming took 8 bases from V and 10 from J; bases not matched to a gene: 11. CDR3 length equals 13 residues. The CDR3 is CASGALGGDEQFF. CDR3 DNA: TGTGCCAGCGGGGCGTTGGGGGGGGACGAGCAGTTCTTC.

This clonotype was seen ten or more times. V and J are TRBV5-1 and TRBJ2-5, with a possible D match to TRBD2 (6 bases). Trimming removed 2 bases from V and 4 bases from J, with 9 bases in between. Germline CDR1 reads SGHRS; CDR2 reads YFSETQ. This CDR3 is built from 13 residues. The CDR3 loop reads CASSFWGGETQYF. The CDR3 DNA reads as TGCGCCAGCAGCTTTTGGGGAGGAGAGACCCAGTACTTC. Full variable domain (missing parts from reference TRBV5-1 and TRBJ2-5): KAGVTQTPRYLIKTRGQQVTLSCSPISGHRSVSWYQQTPGQGLQFLFEYFSETQRNKGNFPGRFSGRQFSNSRSEMNVSTLELGDSALYLCASSFWGGETQYFGPGTRLLVL.

The rearrangement uses TRBV28 and TRBJ1-2, with 9 positions matching TRBD1. From germline, CDR1 is MDHEN and CDR2 SYDVKM. CDR3 length: 15 residues. V trimming: 5 bases; J trimming: 2 bases; junction bases outside the gene matches: 6. CDR3: CASSPPGTGNYGYTF. CDR3 DNA: TGTGCCAGCAGTCCCCCTGGGACAGGGAACTATGGCTACACCTTC.

This clonotype was counted between two and nine times. This sequence joins TRBV24-1 and TRBJ2-1; TRBD2 matches 12 bases. CDR3 size: 15 residues. Germline loops: CDR1 KGHDR, CDR2 SFDVKD. V gave up 5 bases and J gave up 9 bases; unmatched junction bases: 7. The DNA of the CDR3 is TGTGCCACCAGTGGCCTAGCGGGGGGGCTCCGTGAGCAGTTCTTC. This sequence encodes CATSGLAGGLREQFF.

In its sample, this clonotype was seen a few times. The V call is TRBV14, the J call TRBJ2-3; D gene uncertain. CDR3 length equals 16 residues. The V end was cut by 4 bases, the J end by 12 bases, with 26 bases between. Germline CDR1 is SGHDN and CDR2 is FVKESK. DNA for the CDR3: TGTGCCAGCAGCCTCCCCGGGTCGGTGTCACAGTATTTTCAGTATTTT. Amino acids: CASSLPGSVSQYFQYF.

This clonotype was found a few times. The V gene is TRBV4-1, the J gene TRBJ2-2; D is ambiguous. The V gene's germline CDR1 is MGHRA and CDR2 YSYEKL. This CDR3 has 13 residues. Trimming cost V 0 bases and J 6 bases, with 5 bases left between them. The CDR3 DNA follows: TGCGCCAGCAGCCAAGAGAGGCCCGGGGAGCTGTTTTTT. As protein: CASSQERPGELFF.

This rearrangement joins TRBV7-9 to TRBJ2-1; 7 nucleotides line up with TRBD2. In germline, CDR1 is SEHNR, CDR2 FQNEAQ (reference sequence). The CDR3 covers 14 residues. V shed 5 bases and J 6 bases; nucleotides not matched to a gene: 7. The CDR3 DNA sequence: TGTGCCAGCAGCCCCCGGGGGGACCCCAATGAGCAGTTCTTC. Translation gives CASSPRGDPNEQFF.

This clonotype occurred a few times. The rearrangement joins TRBV6-4 to TRBJ1-5; TRBD1 agrees at 9 bases. CDR3 size: 22 residues. J lost 2 bases, V lost 0 bases, and 20 bases had no gene match. CDR1 MRHNA and CDR2 SNTAGT come from the germline V gene. CDR3 amino acids: CASSDSHRVRDREVGGNQPQHF. CDR3 bases: TGTGCCAGCAGTGACTCGCACCGGGTCCGGGACAGGGAGGTTGGGGGCAATCAGCCCCAGCATTTT.

The chain has TRBV7-3 and TRBJ2-2; D not certain. The V gene lost 1 base and the J gene lost 5 bases, with 8 bases spanning the gap. The CDR3 extends over 14 amino acids. In germline, CDR1 is SGHTA, CDR2 FQGTGA. This CDR3 is CASSLSSGTGELFF. The CDR3 DNA reads TGTGCCAGCAGCTTAAGTTCCGGTACCGGGGAGCTGTTTTTT.

This clonotype was observed a handful of times. The chain carries TRBV27 and TRBJ2-5; a possible D gene is TRBD1 (5 bases). Germline-derived CDR1 and CDR2 are MNHEY and SMNVEV (reference sequence). Trimming took 6 bases from V and 7 from J, leaving 24 bases between them. CDR3 length: 16 amino acids. In DNA form, the CDR3 reads TGTGCCAGCAGCACCCTCGGGCAGGACCACCAGGGGACCCAGTACTTC. The encoded protein is CASSTLGQDHQGTQYF.

The rearrangement links TRBV20-1 to TRBJ1-2; 8 bases match TRBD1. J lost 7 bases, V lost 2 bases, and 6 bases had no gene match. Germline V gene lookup returns CDR1 DFQATT and CDR2 SNEGSKA (reference sequence). The CDR3 sequence is 13 residues long. The CDR3 loop reads CSARSGGATGYTF. The CDR3 coding sequence is TGCAGTGCTAGATCAGGGGGCGCAACTGGCTACACCTTC.

This clonotype came up a few times. This chain links TRBV5-5 with TRBJ1-1, with no clear D. Germline CDR1 is SGHKS and CDR2 is YYEKEE (reference sequence). The germline V and J ends were trimmed by 5 bases and 3 bases, with 17 bases remaining between them. The CDR3 runs 15 residues. CDR3 sequence: CASSRTDETYTEAFF. CDR3 coding DNA: TGTGCCAGCAGTCGAACCGACGAGACGTACACTGAAGCTTTCTTT.

The genes are TRBV3-1 and TRBJ1-1; 9 nucleotides line up with TRBD1. Germline V gene data show CDR1 as LGHDT and CDR2 as YNNKEL (reference sequence). The CDR3 is made up of 18 amino acids. After removal of 3 bases from V and 1 base from J, the junction contained 12 bases not matched to a gene. The CDR3, as DNA: TGTGCCAGCAGCCAGGGGACAGGGAATTGGGGAAAGAACACTGAAGCTTTCTTT. Translation: CASSQGTGNWGKNTEAFF. The whole variable domain, filled in from reference TRBV3-1 and TRBJ1-1, reads DTAVSQTPKYLVTQMGNDKSIKCEQNLGHDTMYWYKQDSKKFLKIMFSYNNKELIINETVPNRFSPKSPDKAHLNLHINSLELGDSAVYFCASSQGTGNWGKNTEAFFGQGTRLTVV.